This entry concerns a single T cell receptor (beta chain). The target antigen is unknown. This record belongs to a study of CXCR3-negative and CXCR3-positive naive CD8 T cells. 5' RACE that incorporated UMI labels was used to prepare the TRB cDNA libraries. TCRdb reanalyzed the 5' RACE reads and collapses them to one entry per CDR3 protein, without DNA. Its listing shows tens of thousands of distinct CDR3 sequences. Study-wide points: Researchers report that CXCR3-positive naive cells carry more hydrophobic TRB CDR3s than CXCR3-negative naive cells.

This CDR3 is built from 15 residues. Germline CDR1 MNHEY, CDR2 SMNVEV (reference sequence). The receptor was derived from a human donor in good health. Some clones in this sample may be carry-over from other donors' samples. Sample: naive CXCR3+ CD8+ T cells from blood. Described subset: CD45RO-CCR7+CD27+CD95- naive CD8+ T cells expressing CXCR3 (TNR3+). The chain couples TRBV27 to TRBJ2-3; TCRdb names TRBD1, which stays unverified in the absence of DNA. The CDR3 spells CASSSGQGAGDTQYF.